Listed below are T cell receptor beta chains from one sample, sequenced in a study of T cell responses to AZD1222 COVID-19 vaccine. Data came from immunoSEQ multiplex PCR; TCRdb stores just in-frame clones and leaves some out. The sample lists 100,000 to 140,000 clones, 89% seen once, with 6.6% in the top ten. The starting material was peripheral blood, obtained on day 0 of AZD1222 vaccination. Receptors were obtained from an adult in good health. CDR3s include the opening cysteine and the closing phenylalanine or tryptophan. A D gene is named only where the DNA matches it firmly. Not every row has a clone size; where given, it reads once, few, many or a size class.

D gene: TRBD2; J gene: TRBJ2-5; clone size: .; V gene: TRBV11-2; CDR3 protein: CASSLTPGEGRQETQYF; CDR3 DNA: TGTGCCAGCAGCCTTACCCCGGGGGAGGGGAGGCAAGAGACCCAGTACTTC
D gene: .; J gene: TRBJ1-2; clone size: .; V gene: TRBV7-3; CDR3 protein: CASSSTGSVYGYTF; CDR3 DNA: TGTGCCAGCAGCTCCACCGGGTCCGTCTATGGCTACACCTTC
D gene: TRBD2; J gene: TRBJ2-3; clone size: .; V gene: TRBV9; CDR3 protein: CASSPGGTSVRGTQYF; CDR3 DNA: TGTGCCAGCAGCCCGGGGGGGACTAGCGTACGTGGTACGCAGTATTTT
D gene: TRBD1; J gene: TRBJ1-1; clone size: .; V gene: TRBV18; CDR3 protein: CASSPRQGAAGTEAFF; CDR3 DNA: TGTGCCAGCTCACCTCGACAGGGGGCGGCTGGGACTGAAGCTTTCTTT
D gene: .; J gene: TRBJ1-1; clone size: .; V gene: TRBV19; CDR3 protein: CASSIPGETEAFF; CDR3 DNA: TGTGCCAGTAGTATTCCGGGGGAAACTGAAGCTTTCTTT
D gene: TRBD2; J gene: TRBJ2-5; clone size: few; V gene: TRBV5-1; CDR3 protein: CASSSPGGETQYF; CDR3 DNA: TGCGCCAGCAGCTCCCCCGGGGGGGAGACCCAGTACTTC
D gene: .; J gene: TRBJ1-5; clone size: .; V gene: TRBV30; CDR3 protein: CAWSVSSKYQPQHF; CDR3 DNA: TGTGCCTGGAGTGTATCCAGTAAGTATCAGCCCCAGCATTTT
D gene: TRBD1; J gene: TRBJ1-2; clone size: .; V gene: TRBV27; CDR3 protein: CASSFSGGYGYTF; CDR3 DNA: TGTGCCAGCAGTTTCTCAGGGGGCTATGGCTACACCTTC
D gene: TRBD2; J gene: TRBJ2-5; clone size: .; V gene: TRBV7-2; CDR3 protein: CASSLAGSVETQYF; CDR3 DNA: TGTGCCAGCAGCCTAGCGGGAAGTGTAGAGACCCAGTACTTC
D gene: TRBD1; J gene: TRBJ2-2; clone size: once; V gene: TRBV2; CDR3 protein: CASNRRQGNTGELFF; CDR3 DNA: TGTGCCAGCAATAGGAGACAGGGGAACACCGGGGAGCTGTTTTTT
D gene: TRBD2; J gene: TRBJ2-7; clone size: .; V gene: TRBV11-3; CDR3 protein: CASSLEDPSSGVFYEQYF; CDR3 DNA: TGTGCCAGCAGCTTAGAAGACCCATCTAGCGGTGTTTTCTACGAGCAGTACTTC
D gene: TRBD1; J gene: TRBJ1-2; clone size: .; V gene: TRBV2; CDR3 protein: CASSGLGQGVIVYGYTF; CDR3 DNA: TGTGCCAGCAGTGGGCTCGGACAGGGGGTGATAGTCTATGGCTACACCTTC
D gene: .; J gene: TRBJ1-5; clone size: .; V gene: TRBV9; CDR3 protein: CASSAGPGQPQHF; CDR3 DNA: TGTGCCAGCAGCGCCGGGCCAGGTCAGCCCCAGCATTTT
D gene: .; J gene: TRBJ2-1; clone size: few; V gene: TRBV6-2/TRBV6-3; CDR3 protein: CASSHTYLYNEQFF; CDR3 DNA: TGTGCCAGCAGCCATACCTACCTATACAATGAGCAGTTCTTC
D gene: TRBD2; J gene: TRBJ2-1; clone size: .; V gene: TRBV18; CDR3 protein: CASSRGLANEQFF; CDR3 DNA: TGTGCCAGCTCACGAGGACTAGCAAATGAGCAGTTCTTC
D gene: .; J gene: TRBJ2-7; clone size: .; V gene: TRBV5-1; CDR3 protein: CASSLSGLVSYEQYF; CDR3 DNA: TGCGCCAGCAGCTTGAGTGGCTTGGTGTCCTACGAGCAGTACTTC
D gene: .; J gene: TRBJ2-5; clone size: .; V gene: TRBV7-9; CDR3 protein: CASSPDFGGQETQYF; CDR3 DNA: TGTGCCAGCAGCCCTGATTTTGGGGGTCAAGAGACCCAGTACTTC
D gene: .; J gene: TRBJ1-1; clone size: .; V gene: TRBV10-1; CDR3 protein: CASSVQQGNMNTEAFF; CDR3 DNA: TGCGCCAGCAGTGTTCAGCAGGGAAACATGAACACTGAAGCTTTCTTT
D gene: TRBD1; J gene: TRBJ1-6; clone size: .; V gene: TRBV28; CDR3 protein: CASSSTGGRSPLHF; CDR3 DNA: TGTGCCAGCAGTTCCACAGGGGGCCGGTCACCCCTCCACTTT
D gene: TRBD1; J gene: TRBJ1-1; clone size: .; V gene: TRBV29-1; CDR3 protein: CSVRDRWDTEAFF; CDR3 DNA: TGCAGCGTACGGGACAGGTGGGACACTGAAGCTTTCTTT
D gene: .; J gene: TRBJ1-6; clone size: .; V gene: TRBV3-1/TRBV3-2; CDR3 protein: CASSQEARGVNSPLHF; CDR3 DNA: TGTGCCAGCAGCCAAGAAGCCAGGGGAGTGAATTCACCCCTCCACTTT
D gene: TRBD1; J gene: TRBJ2-7; clone size: .; V gene: TRBV7-8; CDR3 protein: CASSLGIGQGLTYEQYF; CDR3 DNA: TGTGCCAGCAGCTTAGGGATTGGACAGGGTTTAACCTACGAGCAGTACTTC
D gene: .; J gene: TRBJ1-5; clone size: .; V gene: TRBV20-1; CDR3 protein: CSAPAQSAQHF; CDR3 DNA: TGCAGTGCCCCTGCCCAGTCGGCCCAGCATTTT
D gene: .; J gene: TRBJ1-1; clone size: .; V gene: TRBV19; CDR3 protein: CAVRSSWMNTEAFF; CDR3 DNA: TGTGCCGTTAGAAGTAGTTGGATGAACACTGAAGCTTTCTTT
D gene: .; J gene: TRBJ1-2; clone size: .; V gene: TRBV28; CDR3 protein: CASTQGRGGHGYTF; CDR3 DNA: TGTGCCAGCACCCAGGGCAGGGGCGGCCATGGCTACACCTTC
D gene: .; J gene: TRBJ2-7; clone size: .; V gene: TRBV7-8; CDR3 protein: CASSLRTGSSSYEQYF; CDR3 DNA: TGTGCCAGCAGCTTAAGGACGGGCAGTTCCTCCTACGAGCAGTACTTC
D gene: TRBD1; J gene: TRBJ2-1; clone size: .; V gene: TRBV19; CDR3 protein: CASSIDTGGLANEQFF; CDR3 DNA: TGTGCCAGTAGTATAGACACAGGGGGACTGGCTAATGAGCAGTTCTTC
D gene: .; J gene: TRBJ2-2; clone size: .; V gene: TRBV7-3; CDR3 protein: CASSLMGRNEGELFF; CDR3 DNA: TGTGCCAGCAGCTTAATGGGGCGGAACGAAGGGGAGCTGTTTTTT
D gene: .; J gene: TRBJ2-7; clone size: .; V gene: TRBV21-1; CDR3 protein: CASRRGLLAGGPCGSYEQYF; CDR3 DNA: TGTGCCAGCAGGAGAGGGTTGCTAGCGGGAGGGCCGTGTGGCTCCTACGAGCAGTACTTC
D gene: .; J gene: TRBJ2-2; clone size: .; V gene: TRBV18; CDR3 protein: CASSPTGNTGELFF; CDR3 DNA: TGTGCCAGCTCACCGACAGGGAACACCGGGGAGCTGTTTTTT
D gene: TRBD2; J gene: TRBJ2-5; clone size: .; V gene: TRBV4-2; CDR3 protein: CASSQGLAGGETQYF; CDR3 DNA: TGTGCCAGCAGCCAAGGGCTAGCGGGAGGAGAGACCCAGTACTTC
D gene: .; J gene: TRBJ1-6; clone size: .; V gene: TRBV19; CDR3 protein: CASSSATVNSPLHF; CDR3 DNA: TGTGCCAGTAGTTCGGCGACGGTGAATTCACCCCTCCACTTT
D gene: .; J gene: TRBJ1-3; clone size: few; V gene: TRBV7-9; CDR3 protein: CASSVRATLSGNTIYF; CDR3 DNA: TGTGCCAGCAGCGTCCGGGCCACTTTGAGTGGAAACACCATATATTTT
D gene: TRBD2; J gene: TRBJ2-6; clone size: .; V gene: TRBV18; CDR3 protein: CASSPRGAGGNPSGANVLTF; CDR3 DNA: TGTGCCAGCTCACCAAGGGGCGCGGGAGGCAACCCCTCTGGGGCCAACGTCCTGACTTTC
D gene: TRBD2; J gene: TRBJ2-3; clone size: .; V gene: TRBV7-2; CDR3 protein: CASSPRLAGGRTDTQYF; CDR3 DNA: TGTGCCAGCAGCCCCCGACTAGCGGGAGGGCGCACAGATACGCAGTATTTT
D gene: .; J gene: TRBJ2-2; clone size: .; V gene: TRBV12-5; CDR3 protein: CASGSFRGRTGELFF; CDR3 DNA: TGTGCTAGTGGTTCCTTCCGGGGCCGCACCGGGGAGCTGTTTTTT
D gene: .; J gene: TRBJ1-5; clone size: few; V gene: TRBV12-3/TRBV12-4; CDR3 protein: CASSSNQPQHF; CDR3 DNA: TGTGCCAGCAGTAGCAATCAGCCCCAGCATTTT
D gene: .; J gene: TRBJ1-6; clone size: .; V gene: TRBV5-1; CDR3 protein: CASSLPGEHSPLHF; CDR3 DNA: TGCGCCAGCAGCTTACCAGGGGAACATTCACCCCTCCACTTT
D gene: TRBD1; J gene: TRBJ1-2; clone size: .; V gene: TRBV7-2; CDR3 protein: CASSTGADYGYTF; CDR3 DNA: TGTGCCAGCAGCACAGGGGCAGACTATGGCTACACCTTC
D gene: TRBD1; J gene: TRBJ2-1; clone size: .; V gene: TRBV24-1; CDR3 protein: CATSDFGDRGDYNEQFF; CDR3 DNA: TGTGCCACCAGTGATTTTGGGGACAGGGGCGATTACAATGAGCAGTTCTTC
D gene: .; J gene: TRBJ2-6; clone size: .; V gene: TRBV5-1; CDR3 protein: CASSLVVAGANVLTF; CDR3 DNA: TGCGCCAGCAGCTTGGTAGTGGCCGGGGCCAACGTCCTGACTTTC
D gene: .; J gene: TRBJ1-1; clone size: .; V gene: TRBV6-2/TRBV6-3; CDR3 protein: CASSSRTVNTEAFF; CDR3 DNA: TGTGCCAGCAGTTCGCGGACAGTGAACACTGAAGCTTTCTTT
D gene: TRBD2; J gene: TRBJ2-1; clone size: .; V gene: TRBV10-3; CDR3 protein: CAIRASGSNYNEQFF; CDR3 DNA: TGTGCCATCAGAGCTAGCGGATCCAATTACAATGAGCAGTTCTTC
D gene: TRBD2; J gene: TRBJ2-7; clone size: .; V gene: TRBV14; CDR3 protein: CASSQGRSGIYEQYF; CDR3 DNA: TGTGCCAGCAGCCAAGGGCGTAGCGGGATTTACGAGCAGTACTTC
D gene: .; J gene: TRBJ1-1; clone size: .; V gene: TRBV3-1/TRBV3-2; CDR3 protein: CASSHRGRGGTEAFF; CDR3 DNA: TGTGCCAGCAGCCATCGAGGGAGGGGAGGGACTGAAGCTTTCTTT
D gene: .; J gene: TRBJ1-1; clone size: .; V gene: TRBV11-2; CDR3 protein: CASSPEFNTEAFF; CDR3 DNA: TGTGCCAGCAGCCCAGAATTCAACACTGAAGCTTTCTTT
D gene: .; J gene: TRBJ2-7; clone size: .; V gene: TRBV21-1; CDR3 protein: CASSKARQGVSYEQYF; CDR3 DNA: TGTGCCAGCAGCAAAGCCCGGCAGGGTGTGAGCTACGAGCAGTACTTC
D gene: .; J gene: TRBJ2-7; clone size: .; V gene: TRBV3-1/TRBV3-2; CDR3 protein: CASSPRLRRSYEQYF; CDR3 DNA: TGTGCCAGCAGCCCCCGGTTACGCCGAAGCTACGAGCAGTACTTC
D gene: .; J gene: TRBJ1-5; clone size: .; V gene: TRBV2; CDR3 protein: CASSEKPFNQPQHF; CDR3 DNA: TGTGCCAGCAGTGAAAAACCGTTCAATCAGCCCCAGCATTTT
D gene: TRBD2; J gene: TRBJ2-7; clone size: .; V gene: TRBV6-5; CDR3 protein: CASTPNPGGGDEQYF; CDR3 DNA: TGTGCCAGCACCCCTAATCCGGGAGGGGGGGACGAGCAGTACTTC
D gene: .; J gene: TRBJ2-1; clone size: .; V gene: TRBV28; CDR3 protein: CATQVFGQGNNEQFF; CDR3 DNA: TGTGCCACCCAAGTGTTCGGGCAGGGGAACAATGAGCAGTTCTTC
D gene: TRBD2; J gene: TRBJ2-7; clone size: few; V gene: TRBV4-1; CDR3 protein: CASSQGLAGAYEQYF; CDR3 DNA: TGCGCCAGCAGCCAAGGACTAGCGGGAGCCTACGAGCAGTACTTC
D gene: .; J gene: TRBJ2-7; clone size: once; V gene: TRBV9; CDR3 protein: CASSVDWNSYEQYF; CDR3 DNA: TGTGCCAGCAGCGTAGACTGGAACTCCTACGAGCAGTACTTC
D gene: .; J gene: TRBJ1-2; clone size: .; V gene: TRBV19; CDR3 protein: CASTRDGNYGYTF; CDR3 DNA: TGTGCCAGTACCAGAGACGGGAACTATGGCTACACCTTC
D gene: TRBD2; J gene: TRBJ2-1; clone size: .; V gene: TRBV5-1; CDR3 protein: CASSLAPLAGDEQFF; CDR3 DNA: TGCGCCAGCAGCTTGGCCCCCCTAGCGGGAGATGAGCAGTTCTTC
D gene: .; J gene: TRBJ2-7; clone size: .; V gene: TRBV30; CDR3 protein: CAWSLPTTVSYEQYF; CDR3 DNA: TGTGCCTGGAGTCTGCCGACTACCGTCTCCTACGAGCAGTACTTC
D gene: .; J gene: TRBJ1-5; clone size: few; V gene: TRBV5-1; CDR3 protein: CASNLEASRVWHF; CDR3 DNA: TGCGCCAGCAACTTGGAGGCTTCAAGGGTATGGCATTTT